This T cell receptor beta chain stems from a study of blood T cell repertoires in COVID-19. Study-wide background: Researchers got acute and convalescent COVID-19 samples from the United States, Italy and Spain. Sources were T cells, B-cell-depleted T cells, or PBMCs; the material itself was cDNA or gDNA.

Authors' data handling: From reference gene primer amplification, estimates of nucleated cell counts were derived. Repertoires were generated with immunoSEQ multiplex PCR, while TCRdb's copy carries only in-frame clones and drops some. D and trimming were read from the DNA, whereas the V and J calls and clone size are those reported in that table. The sample contains about 46,000 clones, under 95% of which appear only once. V was clipped by 0 bases and J by 3 bases, with 15 bases between them. The germline CDR1 and CDR2 sequences are MGHRA and YSYEKL. The CDR3 spans 16 residues. This TCR derives from a man aged 50 to 60 with acute or convalescent COVID-19. The chain recombines TRBV4-1 with TRBJ2-7; D gene uncertain. The sample taken for sequencing was peripheral blood. CDR3 sequence (DNA): TGCGCCAGCAGCCAAGATTTATATGCAGCGATCTACGAGCAGTACTTC. It yields the protein CASSQDLYAAIYEQYF.